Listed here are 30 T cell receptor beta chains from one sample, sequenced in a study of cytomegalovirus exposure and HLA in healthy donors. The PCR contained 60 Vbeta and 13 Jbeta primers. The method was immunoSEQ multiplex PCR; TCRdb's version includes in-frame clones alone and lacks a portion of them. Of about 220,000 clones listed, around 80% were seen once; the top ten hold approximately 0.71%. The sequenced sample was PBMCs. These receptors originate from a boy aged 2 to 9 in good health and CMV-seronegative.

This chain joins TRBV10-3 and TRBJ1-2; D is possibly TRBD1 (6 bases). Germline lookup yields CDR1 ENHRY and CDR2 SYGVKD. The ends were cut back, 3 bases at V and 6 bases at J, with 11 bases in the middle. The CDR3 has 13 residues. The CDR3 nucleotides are TGTGCCATCAGTGAAAGACAGGTGAATGGCTACACCTTC. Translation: CAISERQVNGYTF.

CDR3 residues: CASSEGQSDGYTF. The CDR3 nucleotides read TGTGCCAGCAGTGAAGGACAGAGCGATGGCTACACCTTC. This chain connects TRBV6-1 to TRBJ1-2, with a weak D call TRBD1 (5 bases). This CDR3 region has 13 residues. CDR1 MNHNS and CDR2 SASEGT come from the germline V gene. V lost 1 base to trimming and J lost 6 bases, with 9 bases between them.

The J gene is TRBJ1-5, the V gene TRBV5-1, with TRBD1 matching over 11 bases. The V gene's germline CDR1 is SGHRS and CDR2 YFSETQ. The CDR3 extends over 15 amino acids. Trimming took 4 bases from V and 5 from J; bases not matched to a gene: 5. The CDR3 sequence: CASSRTGGGDQPQHF. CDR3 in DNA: TGCGCCAGCAGCCGGACAGGGGGCGGAGATCAGCCCCAGCATTTT.

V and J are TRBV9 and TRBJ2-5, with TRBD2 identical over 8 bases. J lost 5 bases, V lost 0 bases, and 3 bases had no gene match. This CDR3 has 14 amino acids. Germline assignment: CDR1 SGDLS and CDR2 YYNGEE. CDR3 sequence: CASSVVSGDETQYF. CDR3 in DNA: TGTGCCAGCAGCGTAGTTAGCGGGGATGAGACCCAGTACTTC.

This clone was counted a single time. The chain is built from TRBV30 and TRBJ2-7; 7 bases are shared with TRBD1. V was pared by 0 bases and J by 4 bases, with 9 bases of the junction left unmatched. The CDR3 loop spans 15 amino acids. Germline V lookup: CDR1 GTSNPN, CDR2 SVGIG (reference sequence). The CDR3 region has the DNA TGTGCCTGGAGTGTACCTAAGGGGGCCAGATACGAGCAGTACTTC. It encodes CAWSVPKGARYEQYF.

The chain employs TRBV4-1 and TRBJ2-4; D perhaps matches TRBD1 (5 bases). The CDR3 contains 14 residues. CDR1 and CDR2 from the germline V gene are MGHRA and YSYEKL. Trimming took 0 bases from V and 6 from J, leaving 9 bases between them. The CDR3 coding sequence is TGCGCCAGCAGCCAAGAGCCAGGGATAAACATTCAGTACTTC. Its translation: CASSQEPGINIQYF.

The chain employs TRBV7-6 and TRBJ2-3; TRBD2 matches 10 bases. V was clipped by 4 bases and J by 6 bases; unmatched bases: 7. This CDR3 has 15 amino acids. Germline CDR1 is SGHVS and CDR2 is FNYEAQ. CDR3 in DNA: TGTGCCAGCAGCTCCAGCGGGGGGGCCGCGGATACGCAGTATTTT. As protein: CASSSSGGAADTQYF.

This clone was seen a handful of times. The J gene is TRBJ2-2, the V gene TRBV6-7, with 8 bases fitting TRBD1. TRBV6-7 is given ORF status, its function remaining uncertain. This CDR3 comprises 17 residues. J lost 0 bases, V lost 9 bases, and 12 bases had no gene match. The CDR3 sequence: CARTPRGPNPNTGELFF. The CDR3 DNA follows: TGTGCCAGAACCCCCAGGGGGCCCAATCCGAACACCGGGGAGCTGTTTTTT.

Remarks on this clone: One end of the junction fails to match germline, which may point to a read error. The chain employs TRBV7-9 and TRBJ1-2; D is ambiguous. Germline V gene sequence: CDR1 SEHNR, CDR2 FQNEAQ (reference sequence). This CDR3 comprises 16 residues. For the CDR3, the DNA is TGTTCCAGCAGCTTAGGGTTGTGGCAACCTAACTATGGCTACACCTTC. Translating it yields CSSSLGLWQPNYGYTF.

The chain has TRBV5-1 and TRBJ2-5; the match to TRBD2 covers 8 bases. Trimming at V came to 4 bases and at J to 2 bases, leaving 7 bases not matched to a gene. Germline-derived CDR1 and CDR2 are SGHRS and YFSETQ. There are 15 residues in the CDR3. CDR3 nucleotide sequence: TGCGCCAGCAGCCCGGGGGCGGGAGGTCAAGAGACCCAGTACTTC. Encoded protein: CASSPGAGGQETQYF.

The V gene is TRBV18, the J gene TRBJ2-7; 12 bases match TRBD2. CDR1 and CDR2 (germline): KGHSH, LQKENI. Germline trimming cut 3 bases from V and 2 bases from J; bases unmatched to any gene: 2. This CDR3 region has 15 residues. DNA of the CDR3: TGTGCCAGCTCACCTGGACTAGCGGGGACCTACGAGCAGTACTTC. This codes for CASSPGLAGTYEQYF.

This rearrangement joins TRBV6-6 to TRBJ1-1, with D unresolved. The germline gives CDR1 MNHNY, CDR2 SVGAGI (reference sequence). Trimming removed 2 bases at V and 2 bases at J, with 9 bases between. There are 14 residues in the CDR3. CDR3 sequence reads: CASSYIGGNTEAFF. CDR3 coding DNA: TGTGCCAGCAGTTACATAGGAGGCAACACTGAAGCTTTCTTT.

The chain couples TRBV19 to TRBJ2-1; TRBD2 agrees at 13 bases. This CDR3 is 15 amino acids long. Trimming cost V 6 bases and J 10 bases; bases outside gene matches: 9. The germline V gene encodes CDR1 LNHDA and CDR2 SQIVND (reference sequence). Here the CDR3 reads CASSYTSGGAEEQFF. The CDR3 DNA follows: TGTGCCAGTAGCTACACTAGCGGGGGGGCTGAGGAGCAGTTCTTC.

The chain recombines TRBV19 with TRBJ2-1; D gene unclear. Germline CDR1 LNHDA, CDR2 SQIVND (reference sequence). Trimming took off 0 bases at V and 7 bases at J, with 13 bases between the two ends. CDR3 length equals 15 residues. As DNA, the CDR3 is TGTGCCAGTAGTATAGACGACTGGAATAGTAATGAGCAGTTCTTC. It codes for CASSIDDWNSNEQFF.

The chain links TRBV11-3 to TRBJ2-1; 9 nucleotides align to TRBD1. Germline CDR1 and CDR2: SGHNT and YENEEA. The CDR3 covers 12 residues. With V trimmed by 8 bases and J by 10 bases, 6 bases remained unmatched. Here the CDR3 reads CASGTGGDEQFF. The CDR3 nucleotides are TGTGCCAGCGGCACAGGGGGCGACGAGCAGTTCTTC.

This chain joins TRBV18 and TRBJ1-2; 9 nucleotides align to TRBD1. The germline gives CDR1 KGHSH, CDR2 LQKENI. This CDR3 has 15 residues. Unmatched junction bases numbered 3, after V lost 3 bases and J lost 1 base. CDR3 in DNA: TGTGCCAGCTCACCCACGGGACAGGGTAACTATGGCTACACCTTC. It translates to CASSPTGQGNYGYTF.

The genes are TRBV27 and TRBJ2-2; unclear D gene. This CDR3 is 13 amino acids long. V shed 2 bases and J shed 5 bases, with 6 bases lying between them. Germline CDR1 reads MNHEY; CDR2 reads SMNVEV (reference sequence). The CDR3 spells CASSLVTTGELFF. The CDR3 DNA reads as TGTGCCAGCAGTTTAGTGACAACCGGGGAGCTGTTTTTT.

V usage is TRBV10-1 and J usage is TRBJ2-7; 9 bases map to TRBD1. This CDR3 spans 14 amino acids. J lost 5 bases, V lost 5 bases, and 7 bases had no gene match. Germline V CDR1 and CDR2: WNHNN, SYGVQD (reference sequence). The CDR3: CASSPQTGGDEQYF. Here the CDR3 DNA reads TGCGCCAGCAGTCCCCAGACAGGGGGGGACGAGCAGTACTTC.

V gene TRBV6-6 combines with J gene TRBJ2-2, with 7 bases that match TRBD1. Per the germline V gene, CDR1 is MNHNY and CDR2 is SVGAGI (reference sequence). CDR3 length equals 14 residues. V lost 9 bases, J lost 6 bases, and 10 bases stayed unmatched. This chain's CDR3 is CASDRTGQAGELFF. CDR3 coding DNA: TGTGCCAGTGATCGGACAGGCCAAGCCGGGGAGCTGTTTTTT.

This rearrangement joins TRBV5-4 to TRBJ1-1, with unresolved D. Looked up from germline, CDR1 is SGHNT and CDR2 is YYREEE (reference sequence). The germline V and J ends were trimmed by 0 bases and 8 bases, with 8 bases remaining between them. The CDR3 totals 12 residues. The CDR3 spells CASSLDWAEAFF. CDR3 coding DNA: TGTGCCAGCAGCTTGGATTGGGCGGAAGCTTTCTTT.

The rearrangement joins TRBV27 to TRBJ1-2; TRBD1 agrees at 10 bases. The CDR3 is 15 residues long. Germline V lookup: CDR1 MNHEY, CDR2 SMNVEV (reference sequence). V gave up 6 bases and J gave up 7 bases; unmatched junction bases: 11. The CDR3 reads CASRLNPGQGSGYTF. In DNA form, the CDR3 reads TGTGCCAGCAGACTTAATCCGGGACAGGGGAGTGGCTACACCTTC.

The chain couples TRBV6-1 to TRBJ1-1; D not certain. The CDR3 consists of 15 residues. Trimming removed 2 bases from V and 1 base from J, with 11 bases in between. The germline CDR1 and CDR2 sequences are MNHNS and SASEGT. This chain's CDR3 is CASSELPQANTEAFF. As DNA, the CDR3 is TGTGCCAGCAGTGAACTCCCCCAGGCGAACACTGAAGCTTTCTTT.

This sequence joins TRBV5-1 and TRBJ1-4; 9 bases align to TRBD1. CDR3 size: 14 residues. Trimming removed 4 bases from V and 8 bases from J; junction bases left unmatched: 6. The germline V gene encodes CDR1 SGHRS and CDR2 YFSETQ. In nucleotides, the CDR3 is TGCGCCAGCAGCCTGGGACAGGGAATAGAAAAACTGTTTTTT. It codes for CASSLGQGIEKLFF.

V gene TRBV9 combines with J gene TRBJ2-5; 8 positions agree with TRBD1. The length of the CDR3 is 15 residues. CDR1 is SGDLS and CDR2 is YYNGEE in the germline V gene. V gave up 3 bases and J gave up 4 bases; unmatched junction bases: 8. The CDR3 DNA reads TGTGCCAGCAGCGCCGGACAGGGTGACCGAGAGACCCAGTACTTC. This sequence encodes CASSAGQGDRETQYF. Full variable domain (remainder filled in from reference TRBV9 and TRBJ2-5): DSGVTQTPKHLITATGQRVTLRCSPRSGDLSVYWYQQSLDQGLQFLIQYYNGEERAKGNILERFSAQQFPDLHSELNLSSLELGDSALYFCASSAGQGDRETQYFGPGTRLLVL.

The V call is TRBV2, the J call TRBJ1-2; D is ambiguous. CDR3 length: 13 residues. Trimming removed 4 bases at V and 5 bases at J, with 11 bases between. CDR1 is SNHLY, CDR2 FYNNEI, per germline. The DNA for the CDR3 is TGTGCCAGCAGTGTACGAGGGAGGTATGGCTACACCTTC. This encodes CASSVRGRYGYTF.

In nucleotides, the CDR3 is TGTGCCAGCAGCGTAGCCGGCGGGAGCGTATACGAGCAGTACTTC. Translating gives CASSVAGGSVYEQYF. V and J are TRBV9 and TRBJ2-7; 7 bases line up with TRBD2. V lost 0 bases, J lost 4 bases, and 7 bases stayed unmatched. The CDR3 sequence is 15 residues long. Per germline, CDR1 SGDLS and CDR2 YYNGEE.

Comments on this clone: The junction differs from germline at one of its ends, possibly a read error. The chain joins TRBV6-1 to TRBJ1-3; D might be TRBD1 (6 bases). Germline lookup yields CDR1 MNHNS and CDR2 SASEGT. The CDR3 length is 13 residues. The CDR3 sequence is CASRDISGNAIYF. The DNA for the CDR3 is TGTGCCAGCCGGGACATCTCTGGAAACGCCATATATTTT.

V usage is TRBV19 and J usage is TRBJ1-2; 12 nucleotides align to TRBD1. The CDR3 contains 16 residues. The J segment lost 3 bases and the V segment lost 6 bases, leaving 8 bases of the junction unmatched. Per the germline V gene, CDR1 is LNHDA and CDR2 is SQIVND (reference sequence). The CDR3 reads CASSPAGTGGDYGYTF. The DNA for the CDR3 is TGTGCCAGTAGCCCCGCCGGGACAGGGGGCGACTATGGCTACACCTTC.

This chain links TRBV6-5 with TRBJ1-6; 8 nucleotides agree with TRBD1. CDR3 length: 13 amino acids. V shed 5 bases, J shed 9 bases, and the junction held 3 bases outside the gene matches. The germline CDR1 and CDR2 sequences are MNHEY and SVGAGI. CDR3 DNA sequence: TGTGCCAGCAGTGGACAGGGTTTTTCACCCCTCCACTTT. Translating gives CASSGQGFSPLHF.

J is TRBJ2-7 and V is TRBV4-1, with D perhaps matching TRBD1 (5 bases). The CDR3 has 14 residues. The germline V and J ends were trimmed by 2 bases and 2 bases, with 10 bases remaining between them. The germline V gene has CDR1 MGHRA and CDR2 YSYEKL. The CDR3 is CASSQSDRAYEQYF. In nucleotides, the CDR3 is TGCGCCAGCAGCCAATCCGACAGAGCCTACGAGCAGTACTTC.